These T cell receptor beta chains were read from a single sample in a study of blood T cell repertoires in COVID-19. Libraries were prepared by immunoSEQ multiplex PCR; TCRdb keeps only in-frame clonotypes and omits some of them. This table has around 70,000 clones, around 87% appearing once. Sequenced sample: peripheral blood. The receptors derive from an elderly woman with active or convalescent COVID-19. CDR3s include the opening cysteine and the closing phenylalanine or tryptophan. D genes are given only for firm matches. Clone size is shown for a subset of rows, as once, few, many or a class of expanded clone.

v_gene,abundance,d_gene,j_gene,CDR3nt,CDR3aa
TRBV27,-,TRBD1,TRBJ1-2,TGTGCCAGCAGTTTCCGGGACAGGGGGCGGTATGGCTACACCTTC,CASSFRDRGRYGYTF
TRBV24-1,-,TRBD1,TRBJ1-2,TGTGCCACCAGTGAACGCGGACAGGGAGTGAGTGGCTACACCTTC,CATSERGQGVSGYTF
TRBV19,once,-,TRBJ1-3,TGTGCCAGTGGATCGAGAGGGTCAAACGGAAACACCATATATTTT,CASGSRGSNGNTIYF
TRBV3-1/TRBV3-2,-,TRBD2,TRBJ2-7,TGTGCCAGCAGCCCAGGTGGGGGGGGCTACGAGCAGTACTTC,CASSPGGGGYEQYF
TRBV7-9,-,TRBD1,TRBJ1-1,TGTGCCAGCAGCAAAAAACTAAAGACAGGGGGCTTCGACAGCGAAGCTTTCTTT,CASSKKLKTGGFDSEAFF
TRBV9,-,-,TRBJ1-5,TGTGCCAGCAGCGTAGGGGGGCTGAATCAGCCCCAGCATTTT,CASSVGGLNQPQHF
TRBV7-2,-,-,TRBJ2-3,TGTGCCAGCAGCTTAGGGAGGGCCAGATCTAGCACAGATACGCAGTATTTT,CASSLGRARSSTDTQYF
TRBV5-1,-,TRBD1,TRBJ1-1,TGCGCCAGCAGCTCCTTACCAAGGAGGGGGCTACGAACTGAAGCTTTCTTT,CASSSLPRRGLRTEAFF
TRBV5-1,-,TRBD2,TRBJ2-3,TGCGCCAGCAGCGGAGCGGGGGGCCTACACACAGATACGCAGTATTTT,CASSGAGGLHTDTQYF
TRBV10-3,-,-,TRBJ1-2,TGTGCCATCAGTGTAGGAGGGGACGGCTACACCTTC,CAISVGGDGYTF
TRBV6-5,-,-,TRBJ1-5,TGTGCCAGCAAAACTTCAGGAGGTCGGAGTCAGCCCCAGCATTTT,CASKTSGGRSQPQHF
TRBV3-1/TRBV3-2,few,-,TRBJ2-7,TGTGCCAGCAGCCCCCTGGGAGCGCCATCTTACGAGCAGTACTTC,CASSPLGAPSYEQYF
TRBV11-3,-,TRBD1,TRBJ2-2,TGTGCCAGCAGCCCCCCTGGCAGGGGGCCCGGGGAGCTGTTTTTT,CASSPPGRGPGELFF
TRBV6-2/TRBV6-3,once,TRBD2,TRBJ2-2,TGTGCCAGCAGTGCCCCTAGCGGGGGAGCGAACACCGGGGAGCTGTTTTTT,CASSAPSGGANTGELFF
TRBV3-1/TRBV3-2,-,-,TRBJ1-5,TGTGCCAGCAGCCAAGGCGGAGCAGGGGTTCAGCCCCAGCATTTT,CASSQGGAGVQPQHF
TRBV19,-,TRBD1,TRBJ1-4,TGTGCCACCGACTCACAGGGGGCGGTTGAAAAACTGTTTTTT,CATDSQGAVEKLFF
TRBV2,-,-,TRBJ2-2,TGTGCCAGCATTGCCAGGGCGGGGACCGGGGAGCTGTTTTTT,CASIARAGTGELFF
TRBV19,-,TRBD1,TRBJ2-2,TGTGCCAGTAGTATAGACAGGGGGCGCCTTACCGGGGAGCTGTTTTTT,CASSIDRGRLTGELFF
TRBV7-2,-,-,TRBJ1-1,TGTGCCAGCAGCTTAGTTGCAGTTAACACTGAAGCTTTCTTT,CASSLVAVNTEAFF
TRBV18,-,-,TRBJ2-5,TGTGCCAGCTCACCACGACGAGGGGGTATGGAAGAGACCCAGTACTTC,CASSPRRGGMEETQYF
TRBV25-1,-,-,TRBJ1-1,TGTGCCAGCAGTCCGACAGGCTATAACACTGAAGCTTTCTTT,CASSPTGYNTEAFF
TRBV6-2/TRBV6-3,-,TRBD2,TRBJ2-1,TGTGCCAGCAGTTACTCGGCTGGACTAGCGGGGGCCTCCTACAATGAGCAGTTCTTC,CASSYSAGLAGASYNEQFF
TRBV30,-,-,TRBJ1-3,TGTGCCTGGAGCCAACGGGGCTCTGGAAACACCATATATTTT,CAWSQRGSGNTIYF
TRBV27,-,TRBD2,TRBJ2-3,TGTGCCAGCAGTTTGACCGGGACTAGCGGGGGTCGCACAGATACGCAGTATTTT,CASSLTGTSGGRTDTQYF
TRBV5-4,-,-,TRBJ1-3,TGTGCCAGCAGCTTGGATTTAGGGGGAGGAAACACCATATATTTT,CASSLDLGGGNTIYF
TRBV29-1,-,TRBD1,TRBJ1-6,TGCAGCGCCCGATCCCCCGGCAGGGGGCCAATATTAAGCTCCTATAATTCACCCCTCCACTTT,CSARSPGRGPILSSYNSPLHF
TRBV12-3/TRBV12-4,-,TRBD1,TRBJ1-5,TGTGCCAGCACCCAGACAGGGAATCAGCCCCAGCATTTT,CASTQTGNQPQHF
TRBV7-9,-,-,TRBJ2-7,TGTGCCAGCAGCCGAGTCTCCTACGAGCAGTACTTC,CASSRVSYEQYF
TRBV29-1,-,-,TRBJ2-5,TGCAGCGTAGAAAGCAGGGTCAAGACCCAGTACTTC,CSVESRVKTQYF
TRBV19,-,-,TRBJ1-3,TGTGCCAGTAACCACCCATCGGGGGGAACTGGAAACACCATATATTTT,CASNHPSGGTGNTIYF
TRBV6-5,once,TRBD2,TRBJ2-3,TGTGCCAGCAGCCGTAGCGGGGAAACAGATACGCAGTATTTT,CASSRSGETDTQYF
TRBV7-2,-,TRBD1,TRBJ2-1,TGTGCCAGCAGCCGACAGGGGGGTGGTGAGCAGTTCTTC,CASSRQGGGEQFF
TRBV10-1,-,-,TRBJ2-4,TGCGCCAGCTCCCGGGGGGGCCCGGGACAGGGAAACATTCAGTACTTC,CASSRGGPGQGNIQYF
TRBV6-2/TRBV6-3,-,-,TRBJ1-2,TGTGCCAGCAGTTACTATGCGGCAGCAGCTAACTATGGCTACACCTTC,CASSYYAAAANYGYTF
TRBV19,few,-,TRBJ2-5,TGTGCCAGTAGTATCAGGGGTGGAGAGACCCAGTACTTC,CASSIRGGETQYF
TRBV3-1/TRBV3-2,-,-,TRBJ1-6,TGTGCCAGCAGCAATAGGGGTTTGGATTCACCCCTCCACTTT,CASSNRGLDSPLHF
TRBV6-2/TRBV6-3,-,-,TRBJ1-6,TGTGCCAGCTGCCAGGGGCCAATTTCACCCCTCCACTTT,CASCQGPISPLHF
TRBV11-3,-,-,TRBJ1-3,TGTGCCAGCAGCTTAGGGGCTTCTGGAAACACCATATATTTT,CASSLGASGNTIYF
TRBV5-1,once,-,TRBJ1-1,TGCGCCAGCAGCTTGACGGAAGCAGGCACTGAAGCTTTCTTT,CASSLTEAGTEAFF
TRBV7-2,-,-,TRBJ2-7,TGTGCCAGCAGCTTAATCGGTGGGGGGGAGCAGTACTTC,CASSLIGGGEQYF
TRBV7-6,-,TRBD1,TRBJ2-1,TGTGCCAGCAGCTCCGGGACAGGAGACAATGAGCAGTTCTTC,CASSSGTGDNEQFF
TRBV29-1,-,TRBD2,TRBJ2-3,TGCAGCGTGAAACTAACTAGCGGGGGGGCCATGGGCTTGGGCACAGATACGCAGTATTTT,CSVKLTSGGAMGLGTDTQYF
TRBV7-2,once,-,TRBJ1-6,TGTGCCAGCAGCTTAGTTAATTATTCACCCCTCCACTTT,CASSLVNYSPLHF
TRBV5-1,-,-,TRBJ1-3,TGCGCCAGCAGCGCTGGGCCACTCTCTGGAAACACCATATATTTT,CASSAGPLSGNTIYF
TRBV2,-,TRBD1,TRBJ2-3,TGTGCCAGCAGTGAGGACAGGGGCATGACAGATACGCAGTATTTT,CASSEDRGMTDTQYF
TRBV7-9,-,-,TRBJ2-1,TGTGCCAGCAGCTTAATTGGGGGCTCGAATGAGCAGTTCTTC,CASSLIGGSNEQFF
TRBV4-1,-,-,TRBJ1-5,TGCGCCAGCAGCCAATTCACAAATCAGCCCCAGCATTTT,CASSQFTNQPQHF
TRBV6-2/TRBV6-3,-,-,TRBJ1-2,TGTGCCAGCAGCGGACAGAACTATGGCTACACCTTC,CASSGQNYGYTF
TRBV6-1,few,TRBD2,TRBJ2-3,TGTGCCAGCAGTGACCGGACTAGCGGGGGGACAGACACAGATACGCAGTATTTT,CASSDRTSGGTDTDTQYF
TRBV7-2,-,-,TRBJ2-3,TGTGCCAGCAGCTTAGTGGGGGGGGCCACTGGAGATACGCAGTATTTT,CASSLVGGATGDTQYF
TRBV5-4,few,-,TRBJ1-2,TGTGCCAGCAGCTTAAGGACAGAGAATGGCTACACCTTC,CASSLRTENGYTF